This entry describes one T cell receptor (beta chain). This entry is derived from a study of technical replicates of blood from four donors. The protocol was immunoSEQ multiplex PCR, while the TCRdb copy is restricted to in-frame clones and leaves out a portion. The repertoire holds over 50,000 clones, with approximately 97% as singletons. The sequencing sample was made of T cells isolated from PBMCs. The sequence came from a human donor in good health.

CDR3 loop: CASQLRGGMEDTQYF. For the CDR3, the DNA is TGTGCCAGCCAGCTGAGGGGGGGCATGGAAGATACGCAGTATTTT. The chain uses TRBV6-1 and TRBJ2-3; the D gene is possibly TRBD2 (7 bases). Per germline, CDR1 MNHNS and CDR2 SASEGT. Trimming removed 8 bases at V and 5 bases at J, with 20 bases between. CDR3 length: 15 amino acids.